Listed below are T cell receptor beta chains from one sample, sequenced in a study of blood T cell repertoires in COVID-19. Measured with immunoSEQ multiplex PCR; TCRdb has only the in-frame clones, and not every one. The sample carries just under 350,000 clones, approximately 91% recorded once. The sequenced sample was peripheral blood. These receptors all come from a woman in her 70s with COVID-19, enrolled during active disease. The CDR3 runs from the conserved cysteine through the conserved F or W. The order of the fields is J gene, V gene, CDR3 protein.

J gene: TRBJ1-5
V gene: TRBV30
CDR3 protein: CAYTKRGNQPQHF

J gene: TRBJ1-5
V gene: TRBV28
CDR3 protein: CASSLTGGFQPQHF

J gene: TRBJ1-3
V gene: TRBV7-9
CDR3 protein: CASTLGAPGSGNTIYF

J gene: TRBJ1-3
V gene: TRBV13
CDR3 protein: CASSPPTGRGNTIYF

J gene: TRBJ1-4
V gene: TRBV7-3
CDR3 protein: CASSLTGGSNEKLFF

J gene: TRBJ1-6
V gene: TRBV28
CDR3 protein: CASSPYLGTALVASPLHF

J gene: TRBJ1-1
V gene: TRBV28
CDR3 protein: CASSPRGANTEAFF

J gene: TRBJ2-7
V gene: TRBV4-3
CDR3 protein: CASSRGTGWYEQYF

J gene: TRBJ2-1
V gene: TRBV6-6
CDR3 protein: CASSYPTTGVYNEQFF

J gene: TRBJ1-1
V gene: TRBV19
CDR3 protein: CASTLSQGTEAFF

J gene: TRBJ2-7
V gene: TRBV27
CDR3 protein: CASSFGSEQYF

J gene: TRBJ1-1
V gene: TRBV3-1/TRBV3-2
CDR3 protein: CASSGTGKGTEAFF

J gene: TRBJ2-7
V gene: TRBV6-1
CDR3 protein: CASSENSGTGYEQYF

J gene: TRBJ1-6
V gene: TRBV19
CDR3 protein: CASSAGVWSPLHF

J gene: TRBJ1-6
V gene: TRBV27
CDR3 protein: CASTYGRVDSPLHF

J gene: TRBJ2-4
V gene: TRBV29-1
CDR3 protein: CSVALEVKNIQYF

J gene: TRBJ1-5
V gene: TRBV19
CDR3 protein: CASSIEGAGPQHF

J gene: TRBJ2-7
V gene: TRBV28
CDR3 protein: CASSLGREQYF

J gene: TRBJ2-7
V gene: TRBV27
CDR3 protein: CASSLTGTGLEQYF

J gene: TRBJ2-2
V gene: TRBV5-4
CDR3 protein: CASRWRGPNTGELFF

J gene: TRBJ1-6
V gene: TRBV4-3
CDR3 protein: CASSQDSTQFLSPLHF

J gene: TRBJ1-1
V gene: TRBV27
CDR3 protein: CASQFLGAGGASEAFF

J gene: TRBJ1-6
V gene: TRBV5-1
CDR3 protein: CASSLGTGGTHLHF

J gene: TRBJ2-7
V gene: TRBV5-6
CDR3 protein: CASSPLGLAGASEQYF

J gene: TRBJ2-5
V gene: TRBV7-2
CDR3 protein: CASSGRGLQETQYF

J gene: TRBJ1-4
V gene: TRBV6-1
CDR3 protein: CASSEDRGGEKLFF

J gene: TRBJ2-7
V gene: TRBV18
CDR3 protein: CASSYRQDYEQYF

J gene: TRBJ2-1
V gene: TRBV5-1
CDR3 protein: CASSLVGSGGAREQFF

J gene: TRBJ2-3
V gene: TRBV7-3
CDR3 protein: CASSLRGRDRASDTQYF

J gene: TRBJ2-7
V gene: TRBV11-2
CDR3 protein: CASSPVAGDSYEQYF

J gene: TRBJ1-2
V gene: TRBV2
CDR3 protein: CASKGPSRGGAWGYTF

J gene: TRBJ1-5
V gene: TRBV6-5
CDR3 protein: CASRRGEYSNQPQHF

J gene: TRBJ1-1
V gene: TRBV3-1/TRBV3-2
CDR3 protein: CASSQFHSGPEAFF

J gene: TRBJ1-2
V gene: TRBV29-1
CDR3 protein: CSGATGERVGGYTF

J gene: TRBJ1-3
V gene: TRBV7-9
CDR3 protein: CASSYVLRGNTIYF

J gene: TRBJ1-2
V gene: TRBV4-1
CDR3 protein: CASSLGTGVPYGYTF

J gene: TRBJ1-2
V gene: TRBV28
CDR3 protein: CASRGLGYGYTF

J gene: TRBJ2-1
V gene: TRBV4-1
CDR3 protein: CASSLGLGPYNEQFF

J gene: TRBJ2-7
V gene: TRBV2
CDR3 protein: CASRQETYEQYF

J gene: TRBJ2-7
V gene: TRBV5-8
CDR3 protein: CASSLLQGLLYEQYF

J gene: TRBJ2-7
V gene: TRBV5-1
CDR3 protein: CASSLGTGERYF

J gene: TRBJ2-7
V gene: TRBV13
CDR3 protein: CASSSSDRAHSYEQYF

J gene: TRBJ1-4
V gene: TRBV6-1
CDR3 protein: CASNTGATNEKLFF

J gene: TRBJ1-1
V gene: TRBV6-5
CDR3 protein: CASSKQGSGTEAFF

J gene: TRBJ1-2
V gene: TRBV7-9
CDR3 protein: CASSPHAGTGVHDYGYTF

J gene: TRBJ1-6
V gene: TRBV18
CDR3 protein: CASSPRRAGEVDNSPLHF

J gene: TRBJ2-1
V gene: TRBV7-2
CDR3 protein: CASSSGSSSYNEQFF

J gene: TRBJ1-1
V gene: TRBV29-1
CDR3 protein: CSVEQGGVTEAFF

J gene: TRBJ2-2
V gene: TRBV6-5
CDR3 protein: CASTRRGGELFF

J gene: TRBJ1-2
V gene: TRBV6-5
CDR3 protein: CASSYSADNYGYTF